This record covers a single TCR beta chain. The antigen remains unidentified. These data belong to a study of cytomegalovirus exposure and HLA in healthy donors. Study findings and constraints: Reports described diagnosis of cytomegalovirus status by the classifier as highly specific and sensitive. More clonal expansion characterized HLA-associated TCR beta chains than equally common others in a later analysis. Immune exposure information available was restricted to CMV serostatus. Follow-up analysis later connected one missense variant in DCLRE1C with trimming of TCR beta V- and J-genes.

CDR1 SGDLS and CDR2 YYNGEE come from the germline V gene. The CDR3 contains 13 residues. V lost 0 bases, J lost 6 bases, and 2 bases stayed unmatched. Primers: 60 Vbeta forward and 13 Jbeta reverse. This table comes from immunoSEQ multiplex PCR, and its TCRdb copy is limited to in-frame clones, with some not included. Here the sample spans over 100,000 clones, 75% to 85% being singletons. This chain connects TRBV9 to TRBJ2-7; 8 bases are shared with TRBD1. Sequencing was performed on PBMCs. The clonotype comes from a woman aged 18-29 years in good health and CMV-seropositive. The CDR3 DNA reads TGTGCCAGCAGCGTAGCCACAGGGGGCGAGCAGTACTTC. It is translated as CASSVATGGEQYF. Full variable domain (missing parts from reference TRBV9 and TRBJ2-7): DSGVTQTPKHLITATGQRVTLRCSPRSGDLSVYWYQQSLDQGLQFLIQYYNGEERAKGNILERFSAQQFPDLHSELNLSSLELGDSALYFCASSVATGGEQYFGPGTRLTVT.